One sample yielded the 2 T cell receptor beta chains listed below, sequenced in a study of radiation and T cells in renal cell carcinoma. Here immunoSEQ multiplex PCR was the method, and the copy in TCRdb shows in-frame clones only, minus some. The sample lists about 73,000 clones; around four fifths were seen once. Time point in this sample: blood 4 weeks post-SBRT, at nephrectomy. Treatment described: 15 Gy SBRT to primary tumor, nephrectomy 4 weeks later. The sample consisted of blood, taken from a patient whose treatment included radiotherapy and nephrectomy. The receptors derive from a woman aged 55-69 years with renal cell carcinoma.

The chain links TRBV15 to TRBJ2-7; 9 bases map to TRBD1. From germline, CDR1 is LNHNV and CDR2 YYDKDF (reference sequence). CDR3 size: 15 residues. Trimming removed 3 bases from V and 0 bases from J; junction bases left unmatched: 3. For the CDR3, the DNA is TGTGCCACCAGCAGGGGACAGGGCTACTCCTACGAGCAGTACTTC. This sequence encodes CATSRGQGYSYEQYF.

This chain uses TRBV28 with TRBJ2-5, with D hard to call. Trimming cost V 2 bases and J 8 bases, with 15 bases left between them. This CDR3 is built from 14 residues. Germline CDR1 is MDHEN and CDR2 is SYDVKM. The chain's CDR3 is CASSLPTTSTTQYF. The CDR3 DNA is TGTGCCAGCAGTTTACCCACGACCTCTACCACCCAGTACTTC.